Each of the 20 T cell receptor beta chains below was sequenced from the same sample in a study of T-cell reconstitution after alpha-beta-depleted transplantation in children. Molecular barcoding with unique molecular identifiers was used for the TCRbeta library. From the PCR reads, TCRdb called clonotypes with MiXCR, one entry per CDR3 protein. The sample holds fewer than 450,000 distinct CDR3 sequences, roughly 15% seen once. The sequences come from PBMCs, mostly from graft donor cells, collected 360 days after TCRalphabeta/CD19-depleted stem cell transplant. The source is a male patient under 10 years old who had a stem cell transplant for acute lymphoblastic leukemia, so the T cells may come from the graft donor.

The chain uses TRBV12-3 or TRBV12-4 and TRBJ1-1, with 7 bases aligning to TRBD1. The V segment lost 2 bases and the J segment 5 bases; nucleotides outside the gene matches: 8. There are 15 residues in the CDR3. Written as DNA, the CDR3 is TGTGCCAGCAGTTTATCCCCCAGGGGGGGGACTGAAGCTTTCTTT. Protein sequence: CASSLSPRGGTEAFF.

This clonotype was picked up many times. This chain links TRBV6-4 with TRBJ2-1; D might be TRBD1 (5 bases). The V gene's germline CDR1 is MRHNA and CDR2 SNTAGT. The CDR3 runs to 13 residues. V gave up 0 bases and J gave up 9 bases, with 9 bases separating them. The CDR3 sequence: CASSDSGVGEQFF. CDR3 nucleotide sequence: TGTGCCAGCAGTGACTCAGGGGTTGGTGAGCAGTTCTTC.

The V call is TRBV5-1, the J call TRBJ1-5; possible D gene TRBD1, 6 bases. V lost 0 bases and J lost 5, with 6 bases in between. Germline loops: CDR1 SGHRS, CDR2 YFSETQ. The length of the CDR3 is 13 residues. In nucleotides, the CDR3 is TGCGCCAGCAGCTTGGGGACAGATCAGCCCCAGCATTTT. It is translated as CASSLGTDQPQHF.

This clonotype turned up a few times. This chain joins TRBV4-1 and TRBJ2-5; TRBD2 might be the D (6 bases). This CDR3 is built from 16 residues. With 1 base removed from V and 2 bases from J, the gap between germline ends came to 14 bases. Germline assignment: CDR1 MGHRA and CDR2 YSYEKL. The CDR3 here is CASSQGRGGLQETQYF. The CDR3 coding sequence is TGCGCCAGCAGCCAAGGGAGGGGTGGCCTACAAGAGACCCAGTACTTC.

In its sample, this clonotype was seen a few times. This rearrangement joins TRBV4-1 to TRBJ1-1; no clear D gene. The V end lost 4 bases, the J end lost 4 bases, and 16 bases lay between the germline ends. The CDR3 contains 15 residues. Germline V CDR1 and CDR2: MGHRA, YSYEKL. The CDR3: CASSPHGVTGTEAFF. The CDR3 coding sequence is TGCGCCAGCAGCCCACACGGGGTTACGGGCACTGAAGCTTTCTTT.

This clonotype turned up a few times. The V and J genes are TRBV29-1 and TRBJ2-3, with a weak D call TRBD1 (5 bases). The length of the CDR3 is 14 residues. V lost 2 bases and J 6 bases, leaving 15 bases between the germline ends. Germline assignment: CDR1 SQVTM and CDR2 ANQGSEA. DNA of the CDR3: TGCAGCGTTGAAAAGAAGGGGCCACTCGATACGCAGTATTTT. The encoded protein is CSVEKKGPLDTQYF.

This clonotype has more than one count but fewer than ten. The V gene is TRBV7-9, the J gene TRBJ2-1; 7 bases are a match to TRBD2. The CDR3 has 15 residues. CDR1 is SEHNR, CDR2 FQNEAQ, per germline (reference sequence). The trim removed 4 bases at V and 4 bases at J, leaving 7 bases unmatched. The DNA for the CDR3 is TGTGCCAGCAGCTCCAAGCGGGATCCGTACAATGAGCAGTTCTTC. Translating it yields CASSSKRDPYNEQFF.

The genes are TRBV5-1 and TRBJ2-5; 8 nucleotides match TRBD2. The germline gives CDR1 SGHRS, CDR2 YFSETQ. V lost 7 bases, J lost 3 bases, and 11 bases stayed unmatched. The CDR3 spans 15 residues. CDR3 sequence: CASLYSGTREETQYF. In nucleotides, the CDR3 is TGCGCCAGCCTCTACTCCGGGACTAGGGAAGAGACCCAGTACTTC.

This clonotype was observed a few times. The genes are TRBV7-9 and TRBJ2-7, with unresolved D. The V gene's germline CDR1 is SEHNR and CDR2 FQNEAQ (reference sequence). This CDR3 region has 12 residues. Trimming stripped 6 bases from V and 0 bases from J, with 6 bases between. CDR3 bases: TGTGCCAGCAGTGTGGACTCCTACGAGCAGTACTTC. It is translated as CASSVDSYEQYF.

This chain uses TRBV6-2 or TRBV6-3 with TRBJ2-7; D gene ambiguous. The CDR3 sequence is 14 residues long. Germline CDR1 and CDR2: MNHEY and SVGEGT. V dropped 0 bases and J dropped 4 bases, with 10 bases sitting between them. The CDR3 nucleotides read TGTGCCAGCAGTTACTCGAGCCCTGCATACGAGCAGTACTTC. It is translated as CASSYSSPAYEQYF.

The J gene is TRBJ1-6, the V gene TRBV12-3 or TRBV12-4; D is ambiguous. The CDR3 is 12 residues long. V lost 7 bases and J 7 bases, leaving 8 bases between the germline ends. The CDR3 coding sequence is TGTGCCAGCACCCAAGGGAATTCACCCCTCCACTTT. Amino acids: CASTQGNSPLHF.

This chain joins TRBV18 and TRBJ2-3, with TRBD2 matching 14 bases. Germline values: CDR1 KGHSH, CDR2 LQKENI. This CDR3 spans 15 amino acids. V gave up 5 bases and J gave up 7 bases; unmatched junction bases: 5. The CDR3 coding sequence is TGTGCCAGCTCAGGGACTAGCGGGAGTGATCATACGCAGTATTTT. Translating it yields CASSGTSGSDHTQYF.

The chain recombines TRBV3-1 with TRBJ2-5; possibly TRBD1 for D (6 bases). V lost 2 bases, J lost 5 bases, and 12 bases lay in between. The germline V gene encodes CDR1 LGHDT and CDR2 YNNKEL (reference sequence). CDR3 size: 14 residues. The CDR3 region has the DNA TGTGCCAGCAGCCAAAGGGGGTGGGGGGAGACCCAGTACTTC. This codes for CASSQRGWGETQYF.

This clonotype occurred many times. The chain uses TRBV10-3 and TRBJ2-5, with D unresolved. The CDR3 is 12 amino acids. V dropped 4 bases and J dropped 2 bases, with 5 bases sitting between them. Germline CDR1 reads ENHRY; CDR2 reads SYGVKD. The CDR3 DNA reads TGTGCCATCAGTGTGGATCAAGAGACCCAGTACTTC. Residues: CAISVDQETQYF.

The chain uses TRBV28 and TRBJ2-1; no definite D call. The CDR3 spans 12 residues. Trimming stripped 5 bases from V and 9 bases from J, with 11 bases between. Germline-derived CDR1 and CDR2 are MDHEN and SYDVKM. Here the CDR3 DNA reads TGTGCCAGCAGTCCGGGTCCAGGTGAGCAGTTCTTC. As protein: CASSPGPGEQFF.

This clonotype was counted at least ten times. The chain couples TRBV4-3 to TRBJ2-2, with D possibly being TRBD2 (6 bases). This CDR3 spans 16 amino acids. Germline V gene data show CDR1 as LGHNA and CDR2 as YSLEER. Trimming left V 3 bases short and J 0 bases short, with 11 bases between. The CDR3 sequence is CASSQWRAPNTGELFF. The CDR3 DNA reads as TGCGCCAGCAGCCAGTGGAGGGCCCCGAACACCGGGGAGCTGTTTTTT.

The V call is TRBV6-2 or TRBV6-3, the J call TRBJ2-7; 10 bases map to TRBD1. The CDR3 totals 16 residues. Germline CDR1 and CDR2: MNHEY and SVGEGT. The V segment lost 3 bases and the J segment 6 bases; nucleotides outside the gene matches: 11. The CDR3 region is CASSYGQGVTLGEQYF. The CDR3 region has the DNA TGTGCCAGCAGTTATGGACAGGGGGTGACCCTCGGCGAGCAGTACTTC.

The V call is TRBV24-1, the J call TRBJ2-1; D possibly corresponds to TRBD2 (5 bases). V was shortened by 9 bases and J by 2 bases, with 16 bases between the two germline ends. The germline V gene has CDR1 KGHDR and CDR2 SFDVKD. The CDR3 loop spans 15 amino acids. The CDR3 DNA is TGTGCCACCGGAGCGGCAGGCCAACCCTACAATGAGCAGTTCTTC. Protein sequence: CATGAAGQPYNEQFF.

This clonotype was recorded many times. This chain joins TRBV19 and TRBJ2-2, with D unclear. The germline V gene has CDR1 LNHDA and CDR2 SQIVND (reference sequence). The CDR3 has 13 residues. The germline V and J ends were trimmed by 10 bases and 7 bases, with 16 bases remaining between them. The CDR3 sequence: CATTRKGYGELFF. CDR3 sequence (DNA): TGTGCCACCACCCGGAAGGGATACGGGGAGCTGTTTTTT.

This clonotype has at least ten counts. This chain links TRBV28 with TRBJ2-7, with D unclear. The CDR3 contains 14 residues. Germline V lookup: CDR1 MDHEN, CDR2 SYDVKM. V was clipped by 4 bases and J by 0 bases, with 10 bases between them. The CDR3 coding sequence is TGTGCCAGCAGTTCCCTTAGGGCCTCCTACGAGCAGTACTTC. Residues: CASSSLRASYEQYF.